This TCR beta chain was recorded in a study of liver allograft versus peripheral blood T cells. Study-wide context: The authors compared T cell receptor repertoires in transplanted livers with those in the peripheral blood of recipients. Study conclusions and caveats: There were reportedly differences between T cell receptor repertoires inside liver allografts and those in peripheral blood.

TCRdb itself ran the reads through MiXCR, one entry per CDR3 protein. The sample lists about 9,200 distinct CDR3 sequences; around 20% were seen once. In this sample, this clonotype is medium-sized. Its target is unknown. CDR1 is MNHEY, CDR2 SVGEGT, per germline. Trimming at V came to 5 bases and at J to 5 bases, leaving 8 bases not matched to a gene. This CDR3 region has 15 residues. The source is a human patient who had a liver transplant. The graft donor may have given rise to some T cells. The chain uses TRBV6-2 or TRBV6-3 and TRBJ1-5, with TRBD1 identical over 8 bases. The CDR3 region is CASSPLDRDYQPQHF. The DNA of the CDR3 is TGTGCCAGCAGTCCCCTGGACAGGGACTATCAGCCCCAGCATTTT.